This T cell receptor beta chain comes out of a study of identical twins. The donor group consisted entirely of healthy Caucasians. This CDR3 contains 13 residues. CDR1 is MNHEY, CDR2 SMNVEV, per germline (reference sequence). The V and J ends lost 3 bases and 8 bases respectively, with 13 bases between them. Ten or more counts support this clonotype. The antigen remains unidentified. Study findings and constraints: Abundant beta clonotypes from cord blood bore fewer insertions; memory repertoires lacked this pattern.

TCRdb reanalysed the 5' RACE reads using MiXCR and keeps one entry per CDR3 protein. This sample yields hundreds of thousands of distinct CDR3 sequences, of which around 6.6% are seen a single time; roughly 3.9% belongs to the top ten. The sample was also linked to a second study, of yellow fever vaccine responses in identical twins.

J is TRBJ1-1 and V is TRBV27; D not resolved. This receptor was taken from a woman aged 18-29 years in good health. The sample comprised memory (CD45RO+) T cells sorted from blood. CDR3 sequence reads: CASSLMGPYEAFF. The CDR3 nucleotides are TGTGCCAGCAGTTTGATGGGCCCGTACGAAGCTTTCTTT.